This is a list of T cell receptor beta chains from one sample in a study of precursors of human CD4 cytotoxic T cells. One entry per CDR3 protein results from TCRdb running MiXCR on the reads. The data contain approximately 670 distinct CDR3 sequences, around 20% of them seen just once; the ten biggest clones take up approximately 9.4%. Sample: memory CD4+ T cells from blood (PBMCs). Receptors were obtained from a human donor in good health. Each CDR3 is given without its conserved first and last residue. The order of the fields is V gene, CDR3 length, CDR3 protein.

TRBV10-1 | 11 | ASRDQFNTEAF
TRBV3-1 | 16 | ASSQVSLAGAGYNEQF
TRBV5-1 | 10 | ASSLGQETQY
TRBV20-1 | 11 | SASDRPNQPQH
TRBV4-1 | 13 | ASTGPGRRDNEQF
TRBV11-2 | 10 | ASTRSEETQY
TRBV29-1 | 10 | SVEAEYNEQF
TRBV7-2 | 13 | ASSLGSAAYNEQF
TRBV20-1 | 14 | SARAPSTSGTDTQY
TRBV24-1 | 11 | ATSDSSYQPQH
TRBV12-3/TRBV12-4 | 14 | ASSPTSGRVSDTQY
TRBV5-6 | 14 | ASSLGAGGSYNEQF
TRBV14 | 12 | ASSQGRRSETQY
TRBV7-8 | 14 | ASSLARPTNRETQY
TRBV6-5 | 11 | ASSPASPREQY
TRBV7-2 | 10 | ASSPQMDGYT
TRBV7-2 | 15 | ASSFSPYREPKGKLF
TRBV24-1 | 12 | ATSDSQMNTEAF
TRBV2 | 13 | ASSELAGVSDTQY
TRBV7-2 | 13 | ASSPKGGSYYEQY
TRBV12-5 | 12 | ASGPGTKRDTQY
TRBV20-1 | 16 | SAPTAGQGAHRNQPQH
TRBV7-9 | 9 | ASTPAGEQF
TRBV19 | 15 | ASSSPRGQGAGQPQH
TRBV10-3 | 12 | AISANAGQGLTF
TRBV5-6 | 11 | ASSLPDGYGYT
TRBV5-1 | 12 | ASSLVGDPKKQF
TRBV5-6 | 12 | ASSAGSITDTQY
TRBV5-1 | 13 | ASSLSGVGVTEAF
TRBV6-1 | 13 | ASTKNSGNSYEQY
TRBV19 | 12 | ASSHDGTHNEQF
TRBV7-6 | 14 | ASSPWSQGFQETQY
TRBV9 | 12 | ASSAQPGQLEAF
TRBV29-1 | 12 | SVLQGSGANVLT
TRBV5-1 | 14 | ASSSDPVRSSYEQY
TRBV4-2 | 16 | ASSPLRGAGGSTGELF
TRBV5-6 | 11 | ASSRPGQVPGT
TRBV11-2 | 11 | ASSTGTEETQY
TRBV10-2 | 12 | ASRTGDRNQPQH
TRBV20-1 | 14 | SASPPGAGVSYEQY
TRBV7-2 | 11 | ASSLAIRDRQY
TRBV5-1 | 14 | ASSLTGASDTGELF